A single sample is the source of the 16 T cell receptor beta chains below, sequenced in a study of T cell changes during pregnancy in multiple sclerosis. Profiled with immunoSEQ multiplex PCR; TCRdb holds only in-frame clones, not every one. Of about 48,000 clones in the sample, approximately 93% are singletons; the top ten hold 0.45% to 0.55%. Sequenced material: CD4+ T cells from peripheral blood mononuclear cells, taken in the first trimester of pregnancy. These receptors came from a female donor with multiple sclerosis, enrolled in a pregnancy study.

V and J are TRBV18 and TRBJ1-4; tentative D call: TRBD1 (6 bases). Deletions cut 6 bases from V and 2 bases from J, with 13 bases between. Looked up from germline, CDR1 is KGHSH and CDR2 is LQKENI. The CDR3 extends over 15 amino acids. CDR3 sequence reads: CASSPRGQTNEKLFF. In DNA form, the CDR3 reads TGTGCCAGCTCCCCTAGAGGACAGACTAATGAAAAACTGTTTTTT.

This CDR3 is CATSRDLSLGQRNQPQHF. CDR3 bases: TGTGCCACCAGCAGAGATTTATCTCTCGGACAGCGAAATCAGCCCCAGCATTTT. The chain recombines TRBV15 with TRBJ1-5; perhaps TRBD1 as D (6 bases). CDR1 is LNHNV and CDR2 is YYDKDF in the germline V gene (reference sequence). Deletions cut 0 bases from V and 4 bases from J, with 19 bases between. This CDR3 is built from 18 residues.

This CDR3 reads CASSIFGSPQPQHF. CDR3 coding DNA: TGTGCCAGTAGTATATTTGGCAGTCCTCAGCCCCAGCATTTT. The chain combines TRBV19 with TRBJ1-5; D not resolved. The germline V and J ends were trimmed by 2 bases and 6 bases, with 11 bases remaining between them. The CDR3 is 14 residues long. Germline values: CDR1 LNHDA, CDR2 SQIVND (reference sequence).

The chain is built from TRBV5-4 and TRBJ1-6; 7 positions agree with TRBD1. The trim removed 3 bases at V and 10 bases at J, leaving 13 bases unmatched. Germline V gene lookup returns CDR1 SGHNT and CDR2 YYREEE (reference sequence). The CDR3 has 16 residues. CDR3 protein: CASSWATGNSGSPLHF. The CDR3 DNA reads as TGTGCCAGCAGCTGGGCGACAGGGAACTCAGGGTCACCCCTCCACTTT.

The chain is built from TRBV2 and TRBJ1-2, with D possibly being TRBD1 (6 bases). Germline lookup yields CDR1 SNHLY and CDR2 FYNNEI. The CDR3 extends over 13 amino acids. Trimming cost V 4 bases and J 5 bases, with 11 bases left between them. This CDR3 reads CASSVGGEYGYTF. In DNA form, the CDR3 reads TGTGCCAGCAGTGTAGGGGGGGAATATGGCTACACCTTC.

V gene TRBV6-1 combines with J gene TRBJ1-2; the match to TRBD1 covers 10 bases. The CDR3 runs 14 residues. V shed 1 base and J 5 bases; nucleotides not matched to a gene: 1. Germline CDR1 is MNHNS and CDR2 is SASEGT. Written as DNA, the CDR3 is TGTGCCAGCAGTGAAGGGGACAGGGGTTATGGCTACACCTTC. Encoded protein: CASSEGDRGYGYTF.

The V gene is TRBV19, the J gene TRBJ1-5, with 9 bases fitting TRBD1. The CDR3 spans 18 residues. J was trimmed by 7 bases and V by 6 bases; bases with no gene match: 19. Germline assignment: CDR1 LNHDA and CDR2 SQIVND (reference sequence). The chain's CDR3 is CASRLTGSTQGAGQPQHF. CDR3 nucleotide sequence: TGTGCCAGTAGGCTGACAGGATCAACACAGGGGGCGGGGCAGCCCCAGCATTTT. The complete variable domain, with remaining parts taken from reference TRBV19 and TRBJ1-5, reads DGGITQSPKYLFRKEGQNVTLSCEQNLNHDAMYWYRQDPGQGLRLIYYSQIVNDFQKGDIAEGYSVSREKKESFPLTVTSAQKNPTAFYLCASRLTGSTQGAGQPQHFGDGTRLSIL.

The table lists this clone with a few counts. The chain links TRBV2 to TRBJ1-6; TRBD1 matches 8 bases. The V gene's germline CDR1 is SNHLY and CDR2 FYNNEI. V lost 6 bases, J lost 5 bases, and 6 bases stayed unmatched. This CDR3 is 15 amino acids long. CDR3 sequence reads: CASRAGQANNSPLHF. CDR3 nucleotide sequence: TGTGCCAGCAGAGCGGGACAGGCGAATAATTCACCCCTCCACTTT.

V usage is TRBV2 and J usage is TRBJ1-2; D remains ambiguous. Deletions cut 5 bases from V and 2 bases from J, with 12 bases between. The CDR3 loop spans 14 amino acids. CDR1 and CDR2 (germline): SNHLY, FYNNEI. The CDR3 nucleotides are TGTGCCAGCAGTAGGGAGGGTCTAAACTATGGCTACACCTTC. Its translation is CASSREGLNYGYTF.

The V call is TRBV5-1, the J call TRBJ2-5, with 8 bases aligning to TRBD2. This CDR3 contains 14 residues. Trimming took 4 bases from V and 5 from J; bases not matched to a gene: 7. From germline, CDR1 is SGHRS and CDR2 YFSETQ. The CDR3 reads CASSSGGWGETQYF. The CDR3 DNA reads as TGCGCCAGCAGCAGCGGGGGATGGGGGGAGACCCAGTACTTC.

This chain links TRBV6-5 with TRBJ2-1, with TRBD1 identical over 8 bases. With 6 bases clipped from V and 4 bases from J, the junction kept 8 bases outside the gene matches. Germline values: CDR1 MNHEY, CDR2 SVGAGI. The CDR3 is made up of 15 amino acids. CDR3: CASRRQGFVYNEQFF. The CDR3 nucleotides read TGTGCCAGCAGGCGACAGGGGTTTGTTTACAATGAGCAGTTCTTC.

The chain couples TRBV6-5 to TRBJ2-4; 9 bases fit TRBD1. Germline CDR1 and CDR2: MNHEY and SVGAGI. The CDR3 runs to 13 residues. The junction had 3 bases not matched to a gene; V was cut back by 7 bases and J by 5 bases. In nucleotides, the CDR3 is TGTGCCAGCATTGGACAGGGGCAAAACATTCAGTACTTC. Its translation: CASIGQGQNIQYF.

V usage is TRBV19 and J usage is TRBJ1-5; 9 bases align to TRBD1. Germline assignment: CDR1 LNHDA and CDR2 SQIVND (reference sequence). Unmatched junction bases numbered 23, after V lost 6 bases and J lost 5 bases. The CDR3 length is 20 residues. The CDR3 nucleotides are TGTGCCAGTAGCAAAGGAGGGACAGGGTCCGCTTCGCGAGCCGATCAGCCCCAGCATTTT. Amino acids: CASSKGGTGSASRADQPQHF.

This CDR3 reads CASSLEGANEKLFF. In DNA, the CDR3 is TGCGCCAGCAGCTTGGAGGGGGCTAATGAAAAACTGTTTTTT. V and J are TRBV5-1 and TRBJ1-4; TRBD1 is a possible D gene (6 bases). Trimming shortened V by 0 bases and J by 3 bases, and 6 bases separated the two germline ends. CDR3 size: 14 residues. CDR1 SGHRS and CDR2 YFSETQ come from the germline V gene.

This sequence joins TRBV10-3 and TRBJ1-5, with D perhaps TRBD1 (5 bases). Germline assignment: CDR1 ENHRY and CDR2 SYGVKD. Trimming removed 0 bases from V and 2 bases from J, with 5 bases in between. This CDR3 comprises 14 residues. The CDR3 DNA reads TGTGCCATCAGTGAGTCCAGGGGCAATCAGCCCCAGCATTTT. This codes for CAISESRGNQPQHF.

Only a few counts were recorded for this clone. The V call is TRBV4-1, the J call TRBJ1-6; no clear D gene. The CDR3 contains 17 residues. With 0 bases removed from V and 10 bases from J, the gap between germline ends came to 19 bases. Germline V CDR1 and CDR2: MGHRA, YSYEKL. CDR3 in amino acids: CASSQDHIDKQQSPLHF. Written as DNA, the CDR3 is TGCGCCAGCAGCCAAGATCACATTGACAAGCAGCAGTCACCCCTCCACTTT.